A selection of T cell receptor beta chains follows, all from one sample in a study of T cell repertoires in ileal Crohn's disease. The method was immunoSEQ multiplex PCR; TCRdb's version includes in-frame clones alone and lacks a portion of them. The data contain about 15,000 clones, 78% of them singletons. Sequences were obtained from ileal tissue. The receptors come from an adult with Crohn's disease. The CDR3 runs from the conserved cysteine through the conserved F or W. A D gene is named only where the DNA matches it firmly. Part of the rows lack a size; the others show once, few, many or a class for expanded clones.

clone_size: few; v_call: TRBV29-1; d_call: .; j_call: TRBJ2-7; cdr3_nt: TGCAGCGTTGGGCGGGGCAGCTCCTACGAGCAGTACTTC; cdr3_aa: CSVGRGSSYEQYF
clone_size: .; v_call: TRBV19; d_call: .; j_call: TRBJ2-1; cdr3_nt: TGTGCCAGTAGTAACCCATGGGACAAAGGGTCATACAATGAGCAGTTCTTC; cdr3_aa: CASSNPWDKGSYNEQFF
clone_size: .; v_call: TRBV2; d_call: .; j_call: TRBJ1-2; cdr3_nt: TGTGCCAGCAGTGTTCTGGGGCCACAGCAGGGCTACACCTTC; cdr3_aa: CASSVLGPQQGYTF
clone_size: once; v_call: TRBV7-9; d_call: TRBD2; j_call: TRBJ2-1; cdr3_nt: TGTGCCAGCAGCTTGGGTAGCGGGGGGGTTGATGAGCAGTTCTTC; cdr3_aa: CASSLGSGGVDEQFF
clone_size: .; v_call: TRBV25-1; d_call: TRBD1; j_call: TRBJ1-6; cdr3_nt: TGTGCCAGCAGTGAATTGCGACAGGGGTATAATTCACCCCTCCACTTT; cdr3_aa: CASSELRQGYNSPLHF
clone_size: .; v_call: TRBV30; d_call: .; j_call: TRBJ1-2; cdr3_nt: TGTGCCTGGAGTGTAGGGTCGTCTGGCTACACCTTC; cdr3_aa: CAWSVGSSGYTF
clone_size: .; v_call: TRBV28; d_call: TRBD2; j_call: TRBJ2-2; cdr3_nt: TGTGCCAGCAGTTCGCTAGCGGGGTACACCGGGGAGCTGTTTTTT; cdr3_aa: CASSSLAGYTGELFF
clone_size: .; v_call: TRBV4-1; d_call: .; j_call: TRBJ1-5; cdr3_nt: TGCGCCAGCAGCCAAGATAGGGGGGCGAATCAGCCCCAGCATTTT; cdr3_aa: CASSQDRGANQPQHF
clone_size: once; v_call: TRBV28; d_call: .; j_call: TRBJ1-5; cdr3_nt: TGTGCCAGCACCAAGGACCAACAGCCCCAGCATTTT; cdr3_aa: CASTKDQQPQHF
clone_size: .; v_call: TRBV6-5; d_call: .; j_call: TRBJ1-2; cdr3_nt: TGTGCCAGCAGTTACGACACTCCCCGAGATGGCTACACCTTC; cdr3_aa: CASSYDTPRDGYTF
clone_size: .; v_call: TRBV5-1; d_call: .; j_call: TRBJ2-3; cdr3_nt: TGCGCCAGCAGATACCAAGGGGGTATGACAGATACGCAGTATTTT; cdr3_aa: CASRYQGGMTDTQYF